This T cell receptor beta chain was identified in a study of cytomegalovirus exposure and HLA in healthy donors. Healthy bone marrow donors supplied every sample. Primers included in the PCR were 60 Vbeta and 13 Jbeta primers. Study processing details: As a later analysis found, there were roughly 80 million unique TCR beta chains, of which roughly 11 million were shared. Here immunoSEQ multiplex PCR was the method, and the copy in TCRdb shows in-frame clones only, minus some. V, J and clone size derive from that table, while D and trimming were established from the DNA sequence. Seen here are 100,000 or so clones, about 80% observed once, and the top ten hold more than 8%. This clone was observed a handful of times. V dropped 7 bases and J dropped 4 bases, with 16 bases sitting between them. The V gene's germline CDR1 is LNHDA and CDR2 SQIVND (reference sequence). The CDR3 length is 14 residues.

The sequence was obtained from a middle-aged man in good health and CMV-seropositive. The chain links TRBV19 to TRBJ1-2; the D gene is possibly TRBD1 (6 bases). The sample consisted of PBMCs. The CDR3 protein is CASIRGQGPYGYTF. The CDR3 DNA reads TGTGCCAGTATCAGGGGCCAAGGGCCCTATGGCTACACCTTC.